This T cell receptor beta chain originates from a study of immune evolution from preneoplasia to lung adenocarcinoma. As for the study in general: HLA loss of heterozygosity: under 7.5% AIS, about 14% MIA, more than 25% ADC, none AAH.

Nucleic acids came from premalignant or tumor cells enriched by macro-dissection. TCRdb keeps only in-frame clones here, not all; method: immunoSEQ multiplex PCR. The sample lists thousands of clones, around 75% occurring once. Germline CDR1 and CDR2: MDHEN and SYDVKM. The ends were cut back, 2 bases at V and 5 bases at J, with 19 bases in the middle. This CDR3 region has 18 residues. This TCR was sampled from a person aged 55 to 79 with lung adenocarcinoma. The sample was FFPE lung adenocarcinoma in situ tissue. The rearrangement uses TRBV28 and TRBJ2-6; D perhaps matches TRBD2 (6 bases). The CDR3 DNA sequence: TGTGCCAGCAGTTTACCTGTCGCGGGAAATTACCGGGCCAACGTCCTGACTTTC. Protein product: CASSLPVAGNYRANVLTF.